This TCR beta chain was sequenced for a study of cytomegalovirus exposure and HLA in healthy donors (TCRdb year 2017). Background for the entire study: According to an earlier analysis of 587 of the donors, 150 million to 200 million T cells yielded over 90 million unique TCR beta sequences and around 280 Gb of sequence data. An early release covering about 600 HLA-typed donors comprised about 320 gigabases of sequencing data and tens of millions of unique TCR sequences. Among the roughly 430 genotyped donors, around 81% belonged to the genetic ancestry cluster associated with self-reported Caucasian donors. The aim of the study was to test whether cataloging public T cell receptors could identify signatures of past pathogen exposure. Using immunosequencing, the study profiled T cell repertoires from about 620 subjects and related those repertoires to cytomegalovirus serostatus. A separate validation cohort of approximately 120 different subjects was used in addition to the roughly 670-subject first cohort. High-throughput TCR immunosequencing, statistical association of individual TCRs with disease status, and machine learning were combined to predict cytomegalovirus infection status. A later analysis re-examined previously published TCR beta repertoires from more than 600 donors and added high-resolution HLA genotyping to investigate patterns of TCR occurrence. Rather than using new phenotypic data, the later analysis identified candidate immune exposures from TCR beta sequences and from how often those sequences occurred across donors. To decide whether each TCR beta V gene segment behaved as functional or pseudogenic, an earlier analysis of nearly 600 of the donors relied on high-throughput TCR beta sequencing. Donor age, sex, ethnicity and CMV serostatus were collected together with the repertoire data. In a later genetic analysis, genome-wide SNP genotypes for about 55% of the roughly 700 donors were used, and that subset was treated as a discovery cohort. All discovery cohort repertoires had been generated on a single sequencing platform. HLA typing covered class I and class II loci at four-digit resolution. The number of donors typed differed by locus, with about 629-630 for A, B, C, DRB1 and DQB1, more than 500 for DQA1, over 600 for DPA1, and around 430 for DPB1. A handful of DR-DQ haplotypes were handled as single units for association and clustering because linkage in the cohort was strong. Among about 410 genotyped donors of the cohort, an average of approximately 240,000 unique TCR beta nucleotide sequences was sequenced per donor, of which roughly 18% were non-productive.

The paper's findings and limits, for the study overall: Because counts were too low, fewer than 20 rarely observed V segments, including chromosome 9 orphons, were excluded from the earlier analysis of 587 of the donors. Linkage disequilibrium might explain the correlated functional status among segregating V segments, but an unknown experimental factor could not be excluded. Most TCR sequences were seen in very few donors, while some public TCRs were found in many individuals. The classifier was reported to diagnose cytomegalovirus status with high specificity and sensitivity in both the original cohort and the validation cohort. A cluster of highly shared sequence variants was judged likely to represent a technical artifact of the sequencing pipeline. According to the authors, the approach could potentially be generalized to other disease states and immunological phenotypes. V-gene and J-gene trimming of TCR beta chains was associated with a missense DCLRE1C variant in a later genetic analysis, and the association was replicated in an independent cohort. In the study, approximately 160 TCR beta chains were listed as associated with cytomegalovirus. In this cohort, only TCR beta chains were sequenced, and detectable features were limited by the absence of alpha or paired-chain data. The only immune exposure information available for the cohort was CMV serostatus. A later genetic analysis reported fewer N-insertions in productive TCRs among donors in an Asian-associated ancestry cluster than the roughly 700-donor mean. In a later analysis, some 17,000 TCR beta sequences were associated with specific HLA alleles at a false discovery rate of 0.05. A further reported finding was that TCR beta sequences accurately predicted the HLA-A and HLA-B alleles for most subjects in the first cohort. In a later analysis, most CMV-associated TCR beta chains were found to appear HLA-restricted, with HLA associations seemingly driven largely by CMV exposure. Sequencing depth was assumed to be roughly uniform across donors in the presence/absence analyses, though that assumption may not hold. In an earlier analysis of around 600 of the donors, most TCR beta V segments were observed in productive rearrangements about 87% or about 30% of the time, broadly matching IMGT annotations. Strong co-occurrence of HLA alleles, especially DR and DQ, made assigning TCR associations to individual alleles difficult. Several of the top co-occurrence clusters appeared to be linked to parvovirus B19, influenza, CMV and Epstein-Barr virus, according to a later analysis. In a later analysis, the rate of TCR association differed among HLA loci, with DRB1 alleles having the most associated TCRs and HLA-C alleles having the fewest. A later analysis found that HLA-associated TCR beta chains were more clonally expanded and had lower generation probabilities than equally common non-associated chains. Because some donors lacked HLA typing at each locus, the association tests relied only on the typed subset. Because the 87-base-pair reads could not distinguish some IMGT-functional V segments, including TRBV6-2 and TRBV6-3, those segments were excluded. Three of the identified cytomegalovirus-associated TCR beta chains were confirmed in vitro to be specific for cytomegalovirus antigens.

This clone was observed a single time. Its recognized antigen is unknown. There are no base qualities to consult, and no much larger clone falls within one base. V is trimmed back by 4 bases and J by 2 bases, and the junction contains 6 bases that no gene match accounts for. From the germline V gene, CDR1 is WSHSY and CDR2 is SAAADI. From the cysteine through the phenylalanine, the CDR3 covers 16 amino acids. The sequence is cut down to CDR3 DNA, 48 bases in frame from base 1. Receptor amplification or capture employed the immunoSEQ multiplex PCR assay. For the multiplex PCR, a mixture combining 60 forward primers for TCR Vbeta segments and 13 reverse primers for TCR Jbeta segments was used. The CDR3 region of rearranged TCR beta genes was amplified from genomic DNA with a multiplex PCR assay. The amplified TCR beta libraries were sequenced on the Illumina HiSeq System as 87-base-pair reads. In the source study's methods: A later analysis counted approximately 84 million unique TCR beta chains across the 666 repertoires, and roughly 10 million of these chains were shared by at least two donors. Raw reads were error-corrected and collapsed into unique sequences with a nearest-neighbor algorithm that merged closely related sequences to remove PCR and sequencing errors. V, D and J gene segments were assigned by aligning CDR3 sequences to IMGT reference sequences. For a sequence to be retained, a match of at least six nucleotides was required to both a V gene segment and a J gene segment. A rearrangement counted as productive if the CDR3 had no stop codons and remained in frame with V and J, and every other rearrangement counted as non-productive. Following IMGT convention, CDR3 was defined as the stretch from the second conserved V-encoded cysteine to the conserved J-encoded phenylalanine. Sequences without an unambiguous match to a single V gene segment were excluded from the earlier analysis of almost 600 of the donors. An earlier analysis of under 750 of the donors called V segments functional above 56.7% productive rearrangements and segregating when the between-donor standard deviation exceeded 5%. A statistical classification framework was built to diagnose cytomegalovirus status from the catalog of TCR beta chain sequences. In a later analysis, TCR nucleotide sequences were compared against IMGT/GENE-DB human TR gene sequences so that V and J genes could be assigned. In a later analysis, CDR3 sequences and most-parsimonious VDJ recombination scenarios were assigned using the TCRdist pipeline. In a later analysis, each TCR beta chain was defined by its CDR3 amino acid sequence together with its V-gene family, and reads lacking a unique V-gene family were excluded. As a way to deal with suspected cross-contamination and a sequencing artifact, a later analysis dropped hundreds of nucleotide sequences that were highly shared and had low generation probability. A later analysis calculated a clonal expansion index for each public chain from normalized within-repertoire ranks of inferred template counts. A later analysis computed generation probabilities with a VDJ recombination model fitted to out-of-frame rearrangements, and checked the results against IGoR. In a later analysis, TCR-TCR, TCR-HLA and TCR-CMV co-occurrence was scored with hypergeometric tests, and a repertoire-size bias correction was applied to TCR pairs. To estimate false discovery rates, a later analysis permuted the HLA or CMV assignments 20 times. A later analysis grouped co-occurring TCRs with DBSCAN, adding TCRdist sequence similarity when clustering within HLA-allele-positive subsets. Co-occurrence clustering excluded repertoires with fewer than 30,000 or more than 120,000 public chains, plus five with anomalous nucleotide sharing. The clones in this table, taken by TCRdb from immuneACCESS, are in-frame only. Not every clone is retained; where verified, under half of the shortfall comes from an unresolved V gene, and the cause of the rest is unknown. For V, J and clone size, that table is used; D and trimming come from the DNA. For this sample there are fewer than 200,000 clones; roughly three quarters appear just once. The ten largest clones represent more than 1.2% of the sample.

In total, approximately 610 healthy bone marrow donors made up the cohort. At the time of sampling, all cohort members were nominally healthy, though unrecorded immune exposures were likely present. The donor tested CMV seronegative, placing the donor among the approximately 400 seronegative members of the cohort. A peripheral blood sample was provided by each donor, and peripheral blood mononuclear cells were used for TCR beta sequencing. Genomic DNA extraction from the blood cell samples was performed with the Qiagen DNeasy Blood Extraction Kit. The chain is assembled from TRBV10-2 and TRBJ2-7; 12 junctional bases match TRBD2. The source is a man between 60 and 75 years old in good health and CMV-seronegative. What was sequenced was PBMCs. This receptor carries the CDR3 CASSVTLAGGTYEQYF. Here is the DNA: TGCGCCAGCAGTGTAACGCTAGCGGGGGGGACCTACGAGCAGTACTTC.